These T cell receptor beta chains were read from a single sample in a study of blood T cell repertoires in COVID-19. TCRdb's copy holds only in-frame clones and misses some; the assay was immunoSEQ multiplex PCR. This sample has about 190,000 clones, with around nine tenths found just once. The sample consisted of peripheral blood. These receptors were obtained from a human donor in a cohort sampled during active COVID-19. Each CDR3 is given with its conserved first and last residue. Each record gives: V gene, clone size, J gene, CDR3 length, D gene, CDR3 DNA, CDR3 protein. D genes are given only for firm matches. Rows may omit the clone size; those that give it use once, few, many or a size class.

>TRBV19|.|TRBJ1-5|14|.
TGTGCCAGTAGTGTTGACAGGAGCAATCAGCCCCAGCATTTT
CASSVDRSNQPQHF
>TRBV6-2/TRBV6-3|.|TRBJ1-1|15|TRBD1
TGTGCCAGCAGCCGAGGGACAGGAAAGAACACTGAAGCTTTCTTT
CASSRGTGKNTEAFF
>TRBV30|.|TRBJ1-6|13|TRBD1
TGTGCCTGGAAGACAGGGGTTGATTCACCCCTCCACTTT
CAWKTGVDSPLHF
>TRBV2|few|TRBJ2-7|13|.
TGTGCCAGCAGTTTGGGGAGAGGCTACGAGCAGTACTTC
CASSLGRGYEQYF
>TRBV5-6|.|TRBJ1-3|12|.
TGTGCCAGCAGCTTTGGGGGGAACACCATATATTTT
CASSFGGNTIYF
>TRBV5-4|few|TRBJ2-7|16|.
TGTGCCAGCAGCCGAACCTTAGCGGATAGCTCCTACGAGCAGTACTTC
CASSRTLADSSYEQYF
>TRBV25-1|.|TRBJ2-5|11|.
TGTGCCAGCAGTTCAGGGCAGACCCAGTACTTC
CASSSGQTQYF
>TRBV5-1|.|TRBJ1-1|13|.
TGCGCCAGCAGCTTGGCCGGGAAAGCAGAAGCTTTCTTT
CASSLAGKAEAFF
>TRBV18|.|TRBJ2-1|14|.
TGTGCCAGCTCACCTTTTGATAGCCTGAATGAGCAGTTCTTC
CASSPFDSLNEQFF
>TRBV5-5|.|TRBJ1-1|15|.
TGTGCCAGCAGCTTCTCTCTGGGGCCGAACACTGAAGCTTTCTTT
CASSFSLGPNTEAFF
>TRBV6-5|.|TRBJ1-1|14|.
TGTGCCAGCAGTTACTCGTGGAGGGCTACTGAAGCTTTCTTT
CASSYSWRATEAFF
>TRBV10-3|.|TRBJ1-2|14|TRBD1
TGTGCCATCCGATCGACGACAGGGGAGGAAGGCTACACCTTC
CAIRSTTGEEGYTF
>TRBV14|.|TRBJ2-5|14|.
TGTGCCAGCAGCCCCCGGGAGTTCCAAGAGACCCAGTACTTC
CASSPREFQETQYF
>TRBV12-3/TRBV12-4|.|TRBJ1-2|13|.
TGTGCCAGCAGTTTAGACACCCTGTATGGCTACACCTTC
CASSLDTLYGYTF
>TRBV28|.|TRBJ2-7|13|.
TGTGCCAGCAGTTTACAGGGGCCTTACGAGCAGTACTTC
CASSLQGPYEQYF
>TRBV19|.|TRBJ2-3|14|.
TGTGCCAGTAGGGCGCTAGGAGGGGCAGATACGCAGTATTTT
CASRALGGADTQYF
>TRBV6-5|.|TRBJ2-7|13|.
TGTGCCACCGCCGGTCTGATGTCGGTCGAGCAGTACTTC
CATAGLMSVEQYF
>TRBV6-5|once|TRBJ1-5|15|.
TGTGCCAGCAGTCCAACCTTGACAGGCAATCAGCCCCAGCATTTT
CASSPTLTGNQPQHF
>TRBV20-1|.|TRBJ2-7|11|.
TGCAGTGCGGTTGGAGTATACGAGCAGTACTTC
CSAVGVYEQYF
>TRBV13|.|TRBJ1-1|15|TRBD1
TGTGCCAGCAGCCCGCGGACAGGAATGAACACTGAAGCTTTCTTT
CASSPRTGMNTEAFF
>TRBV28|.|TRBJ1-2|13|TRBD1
TGTGCCAGCAGGGTGACAGGGGGAGATGGCTACACCTTC
CASRVTGGDGYTF
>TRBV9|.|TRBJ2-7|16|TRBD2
TGTGCCAGCAGCCCCAGACTAGCGGGAGTCGGCGGCGAGCAGTACTTC
CASSPRLAGVGGEQYF
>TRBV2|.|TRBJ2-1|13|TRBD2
TGTGCCACCATGATAGGACTAGCTGGTGAGCAGTTCTTC
CATMIGLAGEQFF
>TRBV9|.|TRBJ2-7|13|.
TGTGCCAGCAGCGGGTCAGGCTCCTACGAGCAGTACTTC
CASSGSGSYEQYF
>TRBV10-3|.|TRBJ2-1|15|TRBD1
TGTGCCATCAGGGAAGGACAGGGGTCCAACAATGAGCAGTTCTTC
CAIREGQGSNNEQFF
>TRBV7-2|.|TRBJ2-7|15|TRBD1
TGTGCCAGCAGCTTTCCGGGACAGGGTATGTACGAGCAGTACTTC
CASSFPGQGMYEQYF
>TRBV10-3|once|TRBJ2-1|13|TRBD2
TGTGCCATCGGTAGCGGGAGTCGCAATGAGCAGTTCTTC
CAIGSGSRNEQFF
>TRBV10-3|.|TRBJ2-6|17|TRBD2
TGTGCCACCTCGGGGGCGGGAGGCCCCCATGGGGCCAACGTCCTGACTTTC
CATSGAGGPHGANVLTF
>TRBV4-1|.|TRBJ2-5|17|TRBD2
TGCGCCAGCAGCCAAGAGACCAGCGGGGGGTACCAAGAGACCCAGTACTTC
CASSQETSGGYQETQYF
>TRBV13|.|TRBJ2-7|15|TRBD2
TGTGCCAGCAGATCCACTAGCGGGGGCTCCTACGAGCAGTACTTC
CASRSTSGGSYEQYF
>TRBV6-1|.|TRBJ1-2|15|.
TGTGCCAGCAGTGATGGGCAGGGTCTACTTAGAGGCTACACCTTC
CASSDGQGLLRGYTF
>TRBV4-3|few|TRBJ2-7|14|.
TGCGCCAGCAGCCAAGGAGGCACCTACTCCGAGCAGTACTTC
CASSQGGTYSEQYF
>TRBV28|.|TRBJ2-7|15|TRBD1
TGTGCCAGCAGTTTTATTGGGACAGGGGGCGGGGAGCAGTACTTC
CASSFIGTGGGEQYF
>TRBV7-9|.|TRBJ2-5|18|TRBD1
TGTGCCAGCAGTCCGATGAGGGACAGGGGATTTTGGGGAGAGACCCAGTACTTC
CASSPMRDRGFWGETQYF
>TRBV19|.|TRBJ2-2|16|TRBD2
TGTGCCAGTAGTATAGATGGAGGGAGCGGGGCCGGGGAGCTGTTTTTT
CASSIDGGSGAGELFF
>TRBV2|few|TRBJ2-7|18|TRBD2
TGTGCCAGCAGTGATGGGGCTAGCGGGCGGTTCCCCTCCTACGAGCAGTACTTC
CASSDGASGRFPSYEQYF
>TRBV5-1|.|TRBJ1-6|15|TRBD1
TGCGCCAGCAGCGAACGGACAGGGAGGGGTTCACCCCTCCACTTT
CASSERTGRGSPLHF
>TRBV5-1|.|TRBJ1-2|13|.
TGCGCCAGCAGCTTGGGTCAGGGAAATGGCTACACCTTC
CASSLGQGNGYTF
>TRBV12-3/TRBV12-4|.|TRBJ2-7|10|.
TGTGCCACCCCTGGAGTCGAGCAGTACTTC
CATPGVEQYF
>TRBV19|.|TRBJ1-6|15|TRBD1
TGTGCCAGTACCCAAGGGGGACAGGGATATTCACCCCTCCACTTT
CASTQGGQGYSPLHF
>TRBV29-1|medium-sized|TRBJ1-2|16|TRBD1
TGCAGCGTTGAATTGGGTTCGACAGGGGAGAGGTATGGCTACACCTTC
CSVELGSTGERYGYTF
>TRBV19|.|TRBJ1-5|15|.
TGTGCCAGTAGTATGGGCAGGGGCCCCAATCAGCCCCAGCATTTT
CASSMGRGPNQPQHF
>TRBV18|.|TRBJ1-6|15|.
TGTGCCAGCTCACCCGTCAGGGGCGGGAATTCACCCCTCCACTTT
CASSPVRGGNSPLHF
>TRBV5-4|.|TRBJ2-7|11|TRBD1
TGTGCCAGCACAGGGGGCGGCGAGCAGTACTTC
CASTGGGEQYF
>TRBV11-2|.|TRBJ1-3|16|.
TGTGCCAGCAGCGACAGGCCCGGGATCTCTGGAAACACCATATATTTT
CASSDRPGISGNTIYF
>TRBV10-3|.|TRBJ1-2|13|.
TGTGCCATCAGGGAAGGGGCCGGCGATGGCTACACCTTC
CAIREGAGDGYTF
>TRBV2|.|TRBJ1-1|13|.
TGTGCCAGCGGCGGACAGACAGACACTGAAGCTTTCTTT
CASGGQTDTEAFF
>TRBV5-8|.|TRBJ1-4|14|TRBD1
TGTGCCAGCAGGCCGGGGACAGGGGGTGAAAAACTGTTTTTT
CASRPGTGGEKLFF
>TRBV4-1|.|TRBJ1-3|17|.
TGCGCCAGCAGCCAAGAGGGCTTCGCGTCTCCTGGAAACACCATATATTTT
CASSQEGFASPGNTIYF
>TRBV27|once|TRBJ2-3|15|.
TGTGCCAGCAGTTTAGAGGGCCGAAGCACAGATACGCAGTATTTT
CASSLEGRSTDTQYF
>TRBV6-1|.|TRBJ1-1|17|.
TGTGCCAGCAGTGCCTCTCGTCTTCTACGGGGGGACACTGAAGCTTTCTTT
CASSASRLLRGDTEAFF
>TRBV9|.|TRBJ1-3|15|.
TGTGCCAGCAGTAACCCTCAGGGGCGCGGAAACACCATATATTTT
CASSNPQGRGNTIYF
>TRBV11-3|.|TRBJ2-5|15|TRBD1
TGTGCCAGCAGTCCCAGGACAGGGCAACAAGAGACCCAGTACTTC
CASSPRTGQQETQYF